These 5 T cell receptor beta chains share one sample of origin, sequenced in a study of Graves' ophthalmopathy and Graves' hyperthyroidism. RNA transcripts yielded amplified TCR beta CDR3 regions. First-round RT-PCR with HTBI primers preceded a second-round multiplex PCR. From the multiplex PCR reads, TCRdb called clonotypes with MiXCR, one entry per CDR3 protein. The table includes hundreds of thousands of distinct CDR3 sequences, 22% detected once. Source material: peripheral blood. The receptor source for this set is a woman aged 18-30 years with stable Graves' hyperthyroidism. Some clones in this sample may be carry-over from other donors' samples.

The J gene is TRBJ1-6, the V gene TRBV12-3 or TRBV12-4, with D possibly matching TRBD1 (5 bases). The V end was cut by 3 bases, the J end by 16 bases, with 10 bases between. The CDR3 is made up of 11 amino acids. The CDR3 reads CASSLTVLLHF. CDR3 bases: TGTGCCAGCAGTTTGACAGTTTTACTCCACTTT.

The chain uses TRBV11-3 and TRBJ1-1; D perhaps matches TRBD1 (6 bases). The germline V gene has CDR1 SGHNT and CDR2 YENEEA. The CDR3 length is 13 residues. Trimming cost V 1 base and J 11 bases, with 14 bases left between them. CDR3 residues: CASSLGTGARAFF. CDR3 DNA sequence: TGTGCCAGCAGCTTAGGCACGGGGGCGAGGGCTTTCTTT.

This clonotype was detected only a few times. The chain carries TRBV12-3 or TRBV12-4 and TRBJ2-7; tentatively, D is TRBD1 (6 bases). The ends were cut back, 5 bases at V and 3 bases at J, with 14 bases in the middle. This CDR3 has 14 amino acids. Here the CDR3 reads CASSRGIGGYEQYF. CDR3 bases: TGTGCCAGCAGTAGGGGGATTGGGGGCTACGAGCAGTACTTC.

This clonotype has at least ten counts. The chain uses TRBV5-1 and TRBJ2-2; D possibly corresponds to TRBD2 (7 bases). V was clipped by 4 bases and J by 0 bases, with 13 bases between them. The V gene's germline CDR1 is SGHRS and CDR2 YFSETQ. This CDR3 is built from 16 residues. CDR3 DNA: TGCGCCAGCAGCCCCGGGGAGGGGGCGAACACCGGGGAGCTGTTTTTT. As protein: CASSPGEGANTGELFF.

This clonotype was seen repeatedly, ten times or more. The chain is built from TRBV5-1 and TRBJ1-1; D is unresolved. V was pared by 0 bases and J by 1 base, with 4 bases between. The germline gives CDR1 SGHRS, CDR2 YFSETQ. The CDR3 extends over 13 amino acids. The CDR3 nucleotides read TGCGCCAGCAGCTTGGATGAGAACACTGAAGCTTTCTTT. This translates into CASSLDENTEAFF.